These 9 T cell receptor beta chains share one sample of origin, sequenced in a study of CD8 T cells in ankylosing spondylitis. Study outcomes and limitations: A TCR beta motif of roughly 8 highly homologous variants appeared characteristic of ankylosing spondylitis blood.

TCRdb analysed the 5' RACE reads with MiXCR anew, one entry per CDR3 protein. Among fewer than 500,000 distinct CDR3 sequences listed, about 25% were seen once. Their antigens remain unidentified. The source material was blood, either unsorted or a sorted T cell fraction (not recorded which). Receptor source: a male donor with ankylosing spondylitis.

This clonotype was seen more than once but under ten times. The chain joins TRBV7-9 to TRBJ2-1, with 9 bases identical to TRBD2. The CDR3 consists of 14 residues. Unmatched junction bases numbered 5, after V lost 7 bases and J lost 4 bases. Germline V gives CDR1 SEHNR, CDR2 FQNEAQ (reference sequence). The DNA of the CDR3 is TGTGCCAGCACCCCAGCGGGAGGTTACAATGAGCAGTTCTTC. It encodes CASTPAGGYNEQFF.

The chain couples TRBV7-2 to TRBJ2-7; D might be TRBD1 (5 bases). The CDR3 totals 14 residues. Germline V CDR1 and CDR2: SGHTA, FQGNSA. With 2 bases removed from V and 0 bases from J, the gap between germline ends came to 8 bases. The CDR3 DNA follows: TGTGCCAGCAGCTTAATGACAGACTCCTACGAGCAGTACTTC. Encoded protein: CASSLMTDSYEQYF.

This clonotype was recorded at least ten times. The chain joins TRBV5-6 to TRBJ2-1, with 12 nucleotides matching TRBD2. Trimming at V came to 0 bases and at J to 9 bases, leaving 4 bases not matched to a gene. Germline CDR1 SGHDT, CDR2 YYEEEE. The CDR3 length is 15 residues. CDR3: CASSLGLAGEREQFF. CDR3 nucleotides: TGTGCCAGCAGCTTGGGACTAGCGGGAGAACGTGAGCAGTTCTTC.

This clonotype has only a few counts. J is TRBJ1-5 and V is TRBV10-2; no clear D gene. CDR1 WSHSY and CDR2 SAAADI come from the germline V gene. V was cut by 8 bases and J by 0 bases, with 8 bases left in between. CDR3 length: 13 residues. CDR3 protein: CASGYSSNQPQHF. Written as DNA, the CDR3 is TGCGCCAGCGGGTACAGTAGCAATCAGCCCCAGCATTTT.

This clonotype has only a few counts. The chain recombines TRBV2 with TRBJ1-1, with D possibly TRBD1 on 5 matching bases. The CDR3 covers 16 residues. From germline, CDR1 is SNHLY and CDR2 FYNNEI. Deletions cut 5 bases from V and 3 bases from J, with 19 bases between. CDR3 in DNA: TGTGCCAGCAGTACAGCCGGGGGTTGGGGGGACACTGAAGCTTTCTTT. Protein sequence: CASSTAGGWGDTEAFF.

This chain connects TRBV2 to TRBJ2-5; D is possibly TRBD1 (5 bases). The CDR3 length is 14 residues. The V end was cut by 6 bases, the J end by 2 bases, with 13 bases between. Germline V gives CDR1 SNHLY, CDR2 FYNNEI. The CDR3 region has the DNA TGTGCCAGCAGGGCCAGGGTGGCACAAGAGACCCAGTACTTC. Its translation is CASRARVAQETQYF. The full variable domain, rest sourced from reference TRBV2 and TRBJ2-5, is EPEVTQTPSHQVTQMGQEVILRCVPISNHLYFYWYRQILGQKVEFLVSFYNNEISEKSEIFDDQFSVERPDGSNFTLKIRSTKLEDSAMYFCASRARVAQETQYFGPGTRLLVL.

This chain joins TRBV7-2 and TRBJ2-3, with 9 bases that match TRBD2. Germline V gives CDR1 SGHTA, CDR2 FQGNSA. The CDR3 is 17 residues long. Germline trimming cut 2 bases from V and 7 bases from J; bases unmatched to any gene: 13. As DNA, the CDR3 is TGTGCCAGCAGCTTACAGGTGGCTAGCGGGACGCAAAATACGCAGTATTTT. Its protein is CASSLQVASGTQNTQYF. The whole variable domain, filled in from reference TRBV7-2 and TRBJ2-3, reads GAGVSQSPSNKVTEKGKDVELRCDPISGHTALYWYRQSLGQGLEFLIYFQGNSAPDKSGLPSDRFSAERTGGSVSTLTIQRTQQEDSAVYLCASSLQVASGTQNTQYFGPGTRLTVL.

The chain links TRBV5-6 to TRBJ2-1, with D tentatively TRBD2 (5 bases). Germline-derived CDR1 and CDR2 are SGHDT and YYEEEE. The CDR3 totals 15 residues. The V end lost 4 bases, the J end lost 8 bases, and 19 bases lay between the germline ends. The CDR3: CASSPEVNCAYEQFF. CDR3 nucleotide sequence: TGTGCCAGCAGCCCGGAGGTCAACTGCGCATATGAGCAGTTCTTC.

The J gene is TRBJ1-2, the V gene TRBV3-1; D may be TRBD1 (5 bases). The CDR3 is made up of 16 amino acids. Trimming removed 5 bases at V and 0 bases at J, with 16 bases between. In germline, CDR1 is LGHDT, CDR2 YNNKEL (reference sequence). The DNA for the CDR3 is TGTGCCAGCAGCTCTACTTCAGGGCTGGCTAACTATGGCTACACCTTC. This translates into CASSSTSGLANYGYTF.